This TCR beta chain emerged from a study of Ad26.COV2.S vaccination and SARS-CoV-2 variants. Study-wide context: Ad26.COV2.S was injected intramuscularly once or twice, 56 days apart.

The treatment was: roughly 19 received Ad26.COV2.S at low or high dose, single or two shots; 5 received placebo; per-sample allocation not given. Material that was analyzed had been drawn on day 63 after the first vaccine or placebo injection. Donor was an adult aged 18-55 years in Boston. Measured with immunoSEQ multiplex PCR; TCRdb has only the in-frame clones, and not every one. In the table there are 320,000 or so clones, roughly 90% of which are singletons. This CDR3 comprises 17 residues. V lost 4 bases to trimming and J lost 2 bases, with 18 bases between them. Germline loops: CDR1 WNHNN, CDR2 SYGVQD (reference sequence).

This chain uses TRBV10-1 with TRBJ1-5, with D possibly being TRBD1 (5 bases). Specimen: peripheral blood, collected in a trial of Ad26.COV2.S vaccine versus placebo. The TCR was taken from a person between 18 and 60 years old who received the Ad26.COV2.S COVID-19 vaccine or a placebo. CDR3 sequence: CASSGGKRGLGNQPQHF. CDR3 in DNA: TGCGCCAGCAGTGGGGGGAAAAGGGGCTTAGGCAATCAGCCCCAGCATTTT.